These T cell receptor beta chains were read from a single sample in a study of early stage breast cancer tumors. Clones were read by immunoSEQ multiplex PCR, and TCRdb kept only the in-frame ones, dropping some. The data show over 20,000 clones, over 60% seen once. Material for sequencing was breast tumor tissue. The receptors stem from a person between 55 and 70 years old with breast cancer. Each CDR3 is given with its conserved first and last residue. Each record gives: J gene, V gene, D gene, clone size, CDR3 protein, CDR3 DNA. The D gene is left open where the match is weak. Not all rows give a size; the values are once, few, many and, for expanded clones, a class.

TRBJ2-2 TRBV7-6 . large CASSLDRPGELFF TGTGCCAGCAGCTTAGACAGGCCCGGGGAGCTGTTTTTT
TRBJ2-1 TRBV7-6 TRBD2 many CASSLGLAGSSYNEQFF TGTGCCAGCAGCTTGGGACTAGCAGGGAGCTCCTACAATGAGCAGTTCTTC
TRBJ2-3 TRBV30 . . CAWNHGSLAKRDTQYF TGTGCCTGGAACCACGGGTCCTTAGCCAAAAGGGATACGCAGTATTTT
TRBJ1-4 TRBV30 TRBD1 . CAWSAPGTGAGEKLFF TGTGCCTGGAGTGCCCCCGGGACAGGTGCTGGAGAAAAACTGTTTTTT
TRBJ2-2 TRBV18 . . CASSPPKGTREDTGELFF TGTGCCAGCTCACCACCTAAGGGGACAAGAGAGGACACCGGGGAGCTGTTTTTT
TRBJ1-2 TRBV5-1 . many CASSLEGEGYTF TGCGCCAGCAGCTTGGAAGGGGAAGGCTACACCTTC
TRBJ2-7 TRBV29-1 TRBD1 . CSVNGQGVTYEQYF TGCAGCGTAAACGGACAGGGGGTCACCTACGAGCAGTACTTC
TRBJ2-1 TRBV29-1 TRBD2 . CSVEHPTSGTYNEQFF TGCAGCGTTGAACACCCGACTAGCGGCACCTACAATGAGCAGTTCTTC
TRBJ1-5 TRBV6-6 TRBD1 . CASSYFGQGGQPQHF TGTGCCAGCAGTTACTTCGGACAGGGAGGACAGCCCCAGCATTTT
TRBJ2-2 TRBV7-7 TRBD1 . CASSIGQGADTGELFF TGTGCTAGCAGCATCGGACAGGGGGCGGACACCGGGGAGCTGTTTTTT
TRBJ2-5 TRBV6-6 TRBD1 . CASSQDRGLVETQYF TGTGCCAGCAGCCAAGACAGGGGGCTAGTAGAGACCCAGTACTTC